Listed here are 29 T cell receptor beta chains from one sample, sequenced in a study of blood T cells in healthy people across ages (dated by TCRdb to the mid-2010s). To prepare the library, 5' RACE was applied. Sequencing used an Illumina HiSeq 2500. The second PCR ran for roughly 6 to 11 cycles and used a J-beta primer mix along with a sample-barcoded 5' primer. The raw public data were reprocessed by TCRdb itself: fastp quality trimming at Q25, MiXCR clonotype calling, in-frame beta chains only. Rows matching on CDR3 protein sequence are summarized as one entry with the most common DNA and genes. The table for this sample lists some 710,000 distinct CDR3 sequences; about half of them were counted only once. The ten largest clonotypes hold roughly 18% of the sample. Sequences were obtained from blood. These receptors were taken from a man older than 75 in good health.

The chain joins TRBV20-1 to TRBJ2-1, with TRBD2 matching 11 bases. The J call may be mistaken, given a closer DNA end match to TRBJ2-7. This CDR3 spans 15 amino acids. The germline gives CDR1 DFQATT, CDR2 SNEGSKA (reference sequence). Here the CDR3 reads CSAAGTSGSYNEQYF. For the CDR3, the DNA is TGCAGTGCTGCAGGGACTAGCGGTTCCTACAATGAGCAGTACTTC.

V gene TRBV4-2 combines with J gene TRBJ1-5; 8 bases align to TRBD1. CDR3 size: 14 residues. After removal of 5 bases from V and 7 bases from J, the junction contained 7 bases not matched to a gene. Germline CDR1 and CDR2: LGHNA and YNFKEQ. The CDR3 spells CASSSPTGGQPQHF. CDR3 sequence (DNA): TGTGCCAGCAGCTCGCCAACAGGGGGACAGCCCCAGCATTTT.

The rearrangement uses TRBV7-2 and TRBJ1-2; no definite D call. CDR3 length equals 14 residues. Germline-derived CDR1 and CDR2 are SGHTA and FQGNSA. Trimming removed 1 base from V and 1 base from J, with 7 bases in between. CDR3 nucleotide sequence: TGTGCCAGCAGCTTAGTTTTCAGTAACTATGGCTACACCTTC. Protein product: CASSLVFSNYGYTF. Supplemented by reference TRBV7-2 and TRBJ1-2, the full variable domain reads GAGVSQSPSNKVTEKGKDVELRCDPISGHTALYWYRQSLGQGLEFLIYFQGNSAPDKSGLPSDRFSAERTGGSVSTLTIQRTQQEDSAVYLCASSLVFSNYGYTFGSGTRLTVV.

Turning to this clonotype: This may arise from a read error, as a much more abundant clone is one base away. The chain joins TRBV7-2 to TRBJ2-5; 12 bases are shared with TRBD2. Germline V gives CDR1 SGHTA, CDR2 FQGNSA. This CDR3 region has 16 residues. The CDR3 DNA sequence: TGTGCCAGCAGCCGCACGCAGACTAGCGGGAGAGAGTCCCAGTACTTC. It is translated as CASSRTQTSGRESQYF.

This clonotype was picked up a small number of times. J is TRBJ2-7 and V is TRBV30; D unclear. This CDR3 region has 14 residues. Trimming removed 2 bases from V and 0 bases from J, with 11 bases in between. The germline gives CDR1 GTSNPN, CDR2 SVGIG (reference sequence). The CDR3 nucleotides read TGTGCCTGGAGTAAAGGCTCCAGCTCCTACGAGCAGTACTTC. Translated, it gives CAWSKGSSSYEQYF.

This clonotype showed up many times. The chain carries TRBV4-2 and TRBJ2-7; tentative D call: TRBD2 (5 bases). Germline V gene data show CDR1 as LGHNA and CDR2 as YNFKEQ. The CDR3 contains 14 residues. V lost 6 bases and J lost 5, with 17 bases in between. The CDR3 loop is CASSNPSGNDEQYF. The CDR3 bases are TGTGCCAGCAGTAATCCCTCCGGGAACGACGAGCAGTACTTC.

This clonotype was recorded many times. Here the CDR3 reads CSALAGVVTDTQYF. CDR3 DNA: TGCAGCGCCTTAGCGGGAGTCGTAACAGATACGCAGTATTTT. The rearrangement uses TRBV29-1 and TRBJ2-3; 9 bases match TRBD2. The V and J ends lost 7 bases and 3 bases, in that order; junction bases with no gene match: 8. Per germline, CDR1 SQVTM and CDR2 ANQGSEA. The CDR3 is 14 amino acids.

The V and J genes are TRBV20-1 and TRBJ2-2, with D unclear. Per germline, CDR1 DFQATT and CDR2 SNEGSKA (reference sequence). CDR3 size: 15 residues. V lost 3 bases and J 1 base, leaving 12 bases between the germline ends. The CDR3 is CSARQLYRNTGELFF. The CDR3 nucleotides are TGCAGTGCTAGGCAATTATACAGGAACACCGGGGAGCTGTTTTTT.

The V and J genes are TRBV27 and TRBJ2-1; TRBD1 might be the D (6 bases). This CDR3 has 17 residues. Germline CDR1 reads MNHEY; CDR2 reads SMNVEV (reference sequence). The germline V and J ends were trimmed by 0 bases and 2 bases, with 14 bases remaining between them. The CDR3 here is CASSLSSPRGTYNEQFF. DNA of the CDR3: TGTGCCAGCAGTTTATCGTCCCCTAGGGGGACCTACAATGAGCAGTTCTTC.

The rearrangement uses TRBV7-2 and TRBJ2-5, with 11 positions matching TRBD1. The germline V gene has CDR1 SGHTA and CDR2 FQGNSA. The J segment lost 3 bases and the V segment lost 8 bases, leaving 8 bases of the junction unmatched. CDR3 size: 15 residues. The CDR3 here is CASRPRDRGEETQYF. The CDR3 DNA follows: TGTGCCAGCCGGCCACGGGACAGGGGGGAAGAGACCCAGTACTTC.

This clonotype was detected many times. The CDR3 region has the DNA TGTGCCAGCAGCGCCACAGTCAATGAGCAGTTCTTC. Protein product: CASSATVNEQFF. The chain combines TRBV9 with TRBJ2-1; no clear D. Germline V lookup: CDR1 SGDLS, CDR2 YYNGEE. V gave up 3 bases and J gave up 6 bases, with 7 bases separating them. The CDR3 has 12 residues.

The chain couples TRBV20-1 to TRBJ1-2, with unresolved D. This CDR3 has 13 amino acids. Trimming cost V 0 bases and J 2 bases, with 7 bases left between them. Germline V gene data show CDR1 as DFQATT and CDR2 as SNEGSKA (reference sequence). The CDR3 bases are TGCAGTGCTAGAGACATGGAGAACTATGGCTACACCTTC. Protein sequence: CSARDMENYGYTF.

This clonotype was seen repeatedly, ten times or more. The rearrangement joins TRBV11-1 to TRBJ2-7; D call uncertain. Germline loops: CDR1 SGHAT, CDR2 FQDESV (reference sequence). The length of the CDR3 is 12 residues. The ends were cut back, 6 bases at V and 7 bases at J, with 13 bases in the middle. The CDR3 here is CASSYERGEQYF. The CDR3 coding sequence is TGTGCCAGCAGTTACGAGCGTGGTGAGCAGTACTTC.

This sequence joins TRBV27 and TRBJ2-4, with 8 bases matching TRBD2. The J call may be wrong; the DNA end is better matched by TRBJ2-7. The CDR3 has 16 amino acids. Germline values: CDR1 MNHEY, CDR2 SMNVEV (reference sequence). The CDR3 DNA reads TGTGCCAGCAGTTTAATTGGGACTAGAAGCTCCTACGAGCAGTACTTC. It translates to CASSLIGTRSSYEQYF.

The chain is built from TRBV12-3 or TRBV12-4 and TRBJ2-2; either TRBD1 or TRBD2 may fit D (6 bases each). The CDR3 totals 14 residues. Trimming left V 5 bases short and J 6 bases short, with 13 bases between. CDR3 in amino acids: CASSVDGGPGELFF. In DNA, the CDR3 is TGTGCCAGCAGTGTCGACGGGGGCCCCGGGGAGCTGTTTTTT.

This clonotype appeared a few times. V and J are TRBV27 and TRBJ1-6; maybe TRBD1 (5 bases). V dropped 0 bases and J dropped 7 bases, with 19 bases sitting between them. In germline, CDR1 is MNHEY, CDR2 SMNVEV (reference sequence). The CDR3 has 18 residues. The DNA for the CDR3 is TGTGCCAGCAGTTTATCGAGCGGACACACTGTAAGAAATTCACCCCTCCACTTT. Its protein is CASSLSSGHTVRNSPLHF.

This sequence joins TRBV7-9 and TRBJ2-2; D is unresolved. V gave up 3 bases and J gave up 0 bases, with 11 bases separating them. Germline V gene sequence: CDR1 SEHNR, CDR2 FQNEAQ (reference sequence). There are 16 residues in the CDR3. The CDR3 spells CASSFGPQTNTGELFF. The CDR3 DNA reads as TGTGCCAGCAGCTTCGGGCCGCAGACGAACACCGGGGAGCTGTTTTTT. Full variable domain (rest looked up from reference TRBV7-9 and TRBJ2-2): DTGVSQNPRHKITKRGQNVTFRCDPISEHNRLYWYRQTLGQGPEFLTYFQNEAQLEKSRLLSDRFSAERPKGSFSTLEIQRTEQGDSAMYLCASSFGPQTNTGELFFGEGSRLTVL.

This chain connects TRBV7-8 to TRBJ2-1; 7 bases fit TRBD1. TRBJ2-7 matches the DNA end more closely, so the J call is doubtful. In germline, CDR1 is SGHVS, CDR2 FQNEAQ. CDR3 length: 14 amino acids. CDR3 coding DNA: TGTGCCAGCAGCTGGGACAGATTATACAATGAGCAGTACTTC. It specifies CASSWDRLYNEQYF.

This clonotype has just a few counts. The chain uses TRBV2 and TRBJ2-5; 8 bases fit TRBD1. Trimming took 2 bases from V and 1 from J; bases not matched to a gene: 6. Germline CDR1 reads SNHLY; CDR2 reads FYNNEI. The CDR3 is 16 amino acids. CDR3 sequence (DNA): TGTGCCAGCAGTGAAACTCAAGGGACAGGCCAAGAGACCCAGTACTTC. Protein sequence: CASSETQGTGQETQYF.

This clonotype was recorded at least ten times. In DNA, the CDR3 is TGTGCCACCAGCAGTGGAACAGGGGAGGTAGAGACCCAGTACTTC. It yields the protein CATSSGTGEVETQYF. The chain combines TRBV15 with TRBJ2-5; D might be TRBD1 (7 bases). Germline CDR1 and CDR2: LNHNV and YYDKDF (reference sequence). This CDR3 has 15 amino acids. V was trimmed by 3 bases and J by 4 bases, leaving 15 bases between them.

This clonotype was counted only a few times. The gene calls are TRBV5-1 and TRBJ2-7; D not certain. V was cut by 0 bases and J by 0 bases, with 13 bases left in between. The V gene's germline CDR1 is SGHRS and CDR2 YFSETQ. The CDR3 sequence is 16 residues long. DNA for the CDR3: TGCGCCAGCAGCTTGGCCTTTGGCGCGACCTCCTACGAGCAGTACTTC. Translating it yields CASSLAFGATSYEQYF.

Note on this clonotype: At one boundary the junction diverges from the germline segment, which might be a read error. The CDR3 spells CAGSLGGASYEQYF. CDR3 nucleotide sequence: TGTGCCGGCAGCTTGGGGGGGGCTAGCTACGAGCAGTACTTC. The chain carries TRBV7-2 and TRBJ2-7; possible D gene TRBD2, 7 bases. This CDR3 is built from 14 residues. Per the germline V gene, CDR1 is SGHTA and CDR2 is FQGNSA.

The CDR3 sequence: CASSLGPGGGYTF. CDR3 nucleotide sequence: TGTGCCAGCAGCCTGGGACCTGGAGGTGGCTACACCTTC. The chain is built from TRBV9 and TRBJ1-2; possibly TRBD1 for D (5 bases). Per the germline V gene, CDR1 is SGDLS and CDR2 is YYNGEE. The CDR3 totals 13 residues. The ends were cut back, 4 bases at V and 7 bases at J, with 14 bases in the middle.

This clonotype was counted between two and nine times. The CDR3 loop reads CSVTDRAQETQYF. The CDR3 DNA reads as TGCAGCGTAACGGACAGGGCCCAAGAGACCCAGTACTTC. This rearrangement joins TRBV29-1 to TRBJ2-5, with TRBD1 matching 8 bases. J was trimmed by 1 base and V by 6 bases; bases with no gene match: 4. The CDR3 sequence is 13 residues long. Germline lookup yields CDR1 SQVTM and CDR2 ANQGSEA. Variable domain in full (rest from reference TRBV29-1 and TRBJ2-5): SAVISQKPSRDICQRGTSLTIQCQVDSQVTMMFWYRQQPGQSLTLIATANQGSEATYESGFVIDKFPISRPNLTFSTLTVSNMSPEDSSIYLCSVTDRAQETQYFGPGTRLLVL.

The rearrangement links TRBV5-1 to TRBJ2-3, with D perhaps TRBD2 (6 bases). The length of the CDR3 is 15 residues. V was cut by 1 base and J by 5 bases, with 14 bases left in between. Germline loops: CDR1 SGHRS, CDR2 YFSETQ. CDR3: CASSLRRAGQDTQYF. The CDR3 region has the DNA TGCGCCAGCAGCTTGCGACGAGCGGGCCAAGATACGCAGTATTTT. Variable domain in full (rest from reference TRBV5-1 and TRBJ2-3): KAGVTQTPRYLIKTRGQQVTLSCSPISGHRSVSWYQQTPGQGLQFLFEYFSETQRNKGNFPGRFSGRQFSNSRSEMNVSTLELGDSALYLCASSLRRAGQDTQYFGPGTRLTVL.

This clonotype was seen at least ten times. The rearrangement joins TRBV20-1 to TRBJ2-5; 14 bases fit TRBD2. The CDR3 extends over 13 amino acids. J gave up 13 bases and V 2 bases, and 6 bases lay outside the gene matches. Germline CDR1 is DFQATT and CDR2 is SNEGSKA (reference sequence). The CDR3 loop is CSARRGLAGELYF. CDR3 DNA sequence: TGCAGTGCTAGAAGGGGACTAGCGGGAGAATTGTACTTC.

By sample share, this clonotype is medium-sized. The chain has TRBV29-1 and TRBJ2-3; 9 bases align to TRBD2. Germline-derived CDR1 and CDR2 are SQVTM and ANQGSEA. The ends lost 4 bases at V and 2 bases at J; junction bases unmatched: 7. The CDR3 has 15 residues. The chain's CDR3 is CSVALTSGHTDTQYF. The DNA for the CDR3 is TGCAGCGTTGCTTTGACTAGCGGTCACACAGATACGCAGTATTTT.

This clonotype has a handful of counts. V is TRBV21-1 and J is TRBJ1-1. TRBV21-1 is described as a pseudogene. The CDR3 runs to 15 residues. The CDR3 DNA follows: TGTGCCAGCAGCTTCGGGGGGGAGGAGAGCACTGAAGCTTTCTTT. Protein: CASSFGGEESTEAFF.

The CDR3 here is CASSPRVGLAGGLDEQFF. In nucleotides, the CDR3 is TGCGCCAGCAGCCCGAGGGTGGGACTAGCGGGAGGGCTAGATGAGCAGTTCTTC. V and J are TRBV4-1 and TRBJ2-1, with TRBD2 matching 16 bases. The germline V gene has CDR1 MGHRA and CDR2 YSYEKL. The CDR3 loop spans 18 amino acids. Trimming took 4 bases from V and 8 from J; bases not matched to a gene: 11.